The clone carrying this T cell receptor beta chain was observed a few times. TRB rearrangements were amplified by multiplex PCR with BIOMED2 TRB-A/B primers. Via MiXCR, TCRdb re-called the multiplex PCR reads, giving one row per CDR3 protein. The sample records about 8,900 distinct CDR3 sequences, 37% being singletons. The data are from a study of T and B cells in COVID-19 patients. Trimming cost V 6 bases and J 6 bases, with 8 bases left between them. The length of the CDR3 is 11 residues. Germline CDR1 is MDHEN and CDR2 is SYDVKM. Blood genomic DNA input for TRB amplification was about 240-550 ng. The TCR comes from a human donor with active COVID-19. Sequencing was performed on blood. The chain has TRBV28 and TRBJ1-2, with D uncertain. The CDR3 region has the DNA TGTGCCAGCAGCCCGGGCGATGGCTACACCTTC. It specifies CASSPGDGYTF.